This T cell receptor (beta chain) was captured by sequencing in a study of CXCR3-negative and CXCR3-positive naive CD8 T cells. Points from the study as a whole: CXCR3-positive naive cells had TRB CDR3s that were more hydrophobic than CXCR3-negative naive cells had. Memory CD8+ cells showed much lower diversity, while both naive subsets displayed comparably high diversity.

Looked up from germline, CDR1 is SQVTM and CDR2 is ANQGSEA. The CDR3 consists of 14 residues. The TRB libraries of cDNA were built by UMI-labeled 5' RACE. TCRdb reanalyzed the 5' RACE reads and collapses them to one entry per CDR3 protein, without DNA. The sample table sets out under 150,000 distinct CDR3 sequences. In the case of this clonotype: Its specificity is not known.

The authors gated naive CD8+ T cells as CD45RO-CCR7+CD27+CD95-. The TCR originated in a human donor in good health. Some clones in this sample may be carry-over from other donors' samples. Sequenced sample: naive CXCR3+ CD8+ T cells from blood. The subset is: CD45RO-CCR7+CD27+CD95- naive CD8+ T cells expressing CXCR3 (TNR3+). The chain employs TRBV29-1 and TRBJ2-3; lacking DNA, the TRBD1 call made by TCRdb goes unchecked. CDR3 in amino acids: CSVEPGAITDTQYF.